Following are 27 T cell receptor beta chains from one sample sequenced in a study of cytomegalovirus exposure and HLA in healthy donors. Profiling relied on immunoSEQ multiplex PCR, and the TCRdb table lists in-frame clones only, not all of them. The sample holds about 400,000 clones, approximately 90% seen once. The sequenced sample consisted of PBMCs. The receptors derive from a woman aged 18-30 years in good health and CMV-seronegative.

The V call is TRBV5-8, the J call TRBJ2-7; weak D call: TRBD2 (6 bases). Looked up from germline, CDR1 is SGHTS and CDR2 is YDEGEE. CDR3 length: 14 amino acids. Trimming cost V 1 base and J 2 bases, with 10 bases left between them. The CDR3 DNA is TGTGCCAGCAGCTTGAGGAGGGGCCCCTACGAGCAGTACTTC. This sequence encodes CASSLRRGPYEQYF.

The V gene is TRBV4-1, the J gene TRBJ1-5; tentatively, D is TRBD1 (5 bases). The CDR3 contains 15 residues. CDR1 and CDR2 (germline): MGHRA, YSYEKL. V gave up 3 bases and J gave up 8 bases, with 17 bases separating them. CDR3 residues: CASSQEDRPGEPQHF. The CDR3 DNA sequence: TGCGCCAGCAGCCAGGAAGACCGGCCGGGGGAGCCCCAGCATTTT.

The chain joins TRBV28 to TRBJ2-7; 9 bases line up with TRBD1. After removal of 6 bases from V and 4 bases from J, the junction contained 7 bases not matched to a gene. There are 14 residues in the CDR3. Germline CDR1 and CDR2: MDHEN and SYDVKM. The CDR3 coding sequence is TGTGCCAGCAGAACCGGGACAGGGCCATACGAGCAGTACTTC. This codes for CASRTGTGPYEQYF.

The chain is built from TRBV7-9 and TRBJ2-7, with 7 positions matching TRBD2. This CDR3 is 17 amino acids long. V gave up 4 bases and J gave up 1 base; unmatched junction bases: 13. Looked up from germline, CDR1 is SEHNR and CDR2 is FQNEAQ (reference sequence). CDR3 sequence: CASSSEVMRGGSYEQYF. The CDR3 nucleotides are TGTGCCAGCAGCTCTGAAGTCATGAGGGGAGGGTCCTACGAGCAGTACTTC. The full variable domain, its missing parts supplied by reference TRBV7-9 and TRBJ2-7, is DTGVSQNPRHKITKRGQNVTFRCDPISEHNRLYWYRQTLGQGPEFLTYFQNEAQLEKSRLLSDRFSAERPKGSFSTLEIQRTEQGDSAMYLCASSSEVMRGGSYEQYFGPGTRLTVT.

This clone was seen only a few times. The chain joins TRBV10-3 to TRBJ1-6, with 9 bases identical to TRBD1. The CDR3 length is 16 residues. Germline CDR1 reads ENHRY; CDR2 reads SYGVKD. V dropped 5 bases and J dropped 6; count of bases not matched to a gene: 8. CDR3: CAISIGQGMGNSPLHF. The CDR3, as DNA: TGTGCCATCAGTATAGGACAGGGGATGGGTAATTCACCCCTCCACTTT.

This chain links TRBV25-1 with TRBJ1-1; D gene uncertain. CDR3 size: 11 residues. V was pared by 6 bases and J by 7 bases, with 9 bases between. The germline gives CDR1 MGHDK, CDR2 SYGVNS. CDR3 amino acids: CASRGTSEAFF. The CDR3 nucleotides are TGTGCCAGCAGGGGCACGAGTGAAGCTTTCTTT.

The chain is built from TRBV6-5 and TRBJ1-2; no clear D gene. The V and J ends lost 2 bases and 7 bases respectively, with 8 bases between them. The CDR3 has 12 amino acids. CDR1 and CDR2 from the germline V gene are MNHEY and SVGAGI. This CDR3 reads CASSYGTSGYTF. DNA of the CDR3: TGTGCCAGCAGTTACGGAACTAGTGGCTACACCTTC.

The chain recombines TRBV7-6 with TRBJ2-7; D might be TRBD1 (5 bases). Germline-derived CDR1 and CDR2 are SGHVS and FNYEAQ. The CDR3 is made up of 13 amino acids. Deletions cut 5 bases from V and 6 bases from J, with 14 bases between. CDR3 DNA sequence: TGTGCCAGCAGCGGAGAGACAGCGTCCGAGCAGTACTTC. It encodes CASSGETASEQYF.

In its sample, this clone was seen once. This sequence joins TRBV11-2 and TRBJ2-1, with D possibly TRBD2 on 5 matching bases. The CDR3 has 16 residues. Germline CDR1 and CDR2: SGHAT and FQNNGV. V was pared by 4 bases and J by 6 bases, with 19 bases between. In DNA form, the CDR3 reads TGTGCCAGCAGCTCGATAGGGAGTTTACCTACCAATGAGCAGTTCTTC. This encodes CASSSIGSLPTNEQFF.

V and J are TRBV4-1 and TRBJ2-1; 10 nucleotides agree with TRBD2. CDR3 length: 16 residues. CDR1 is MGHRA and CDR2 is YSYEKL in the germline V gene. The V gene end was trimmed by 4 bases and the J gene end by 3 bases; junction bases not matched to a gene: 6. DNA of the CDR3: TGCGCCAGCAGCCGGAGCGGGGGGGCCGGCTACAATGAGCAGTTCTTC. Its translation is CASSRSGGAGYNEQFF.

The V and J genes are TRBV2 and TRBJ1-1; no clear D gene. The ends were cut back, 10 bases at V and 1 base at J, with 10 bases in the middle. From germline, CDR1 is SNHLY and CDR2 FYNNEI. The CDR3 covers 12 residues. The CDR3 coding sequence is TGTGCCACCCCACATAAGAACACTGAAGCTTTCTTT. Translated, it gives CATPHKNTEAFF.

This clone appeared once. This chain joins TRBV2 and TRBJ1-5; 9 bases agree with TRBD1. The CDR3 is 14 amino acids. CDR1 SNHLY and CDR2 FYNNEI come from the germline V gene. The J segment lost 4 bases and the V segment lost 5 bases, leaving 3 bases of the junction unmatched. The CDR3 region has the DNA TGTGCCAGCAGTTCAGACAGGGGGAATCAGCCCCAGCATTTT. Its translation: CASSSDRGNQPQHF.

V usage is TRBV10-1 and J usage is TRBJ2-7, with D perhaps TRBD2 (6 bases). Germline V gives CDR1 WNHNN, CDR2 SYGVQD (reference sequence). V lost 0 bases and J lost 3, with 9 bases in between. The CDR3 is 14 amino acids. The CDR3 DNA follows: TGCGCCAGCAGTGAGTCGCTGGGAGGCTACGAGCAGTACTTC. Protein product: CASSESLGGYEQYF.

The chain uses TRBV6-1 and TRBJ1-1, with 7 bases that match TRBD1. The CDR3 runs 13 residues. V dropped 7 bases and J dropped 4; count of bases not matched to a gene: 6. Germline CDR1 reads MNHNS; CDR2 reads SASEGT. The CDR3 coding sequence is TGTGCCAGCACCAACAGGGGAGGCACTGAAGCTTTCTTT. This gives the protein CASTNRGGTEAFF.

The rearrangement uses TRBV30 and TRBJ2-1, with 9 bases lining up with TRBD2. There are 15 residues in the CDR3. Trimming removed 4 bases from V and 8 bases from J; junction bases left unmatched: 12. Germline loops: CDR1 GTSNPN, CDR2 SVGIG (reference sequence). CDR3 sequence: CAWMKAGGPSDEQFF. CDR3 DNA sequence: TGTGCCTGGATGAAGGCGGGAGGGCCCTCGGATGAGCAGTTCTTC.

This clone was recorded only once. The rearrangement links TRBV10-1 to TRBJ2-2; D is perhaps TRBD1 (5 bases). From germline, CDR1 is WNHNN and CDR2 SYGVQD (reference sequence). The ends were cut back, 5 bases at V and 8 bases at J, with 15 bases in the middle. The CDR3 extends over 14 amino acids. CDR3 sequence: CASSTGIPTGELFF. Written as DNA, the CDR3 is TGCGCCAGCAGTACAGGAATCCCGACGGGGGAGCTGTTTTTT.

V and J are TRBV5-8 and TRBJ1-1; TRBD1 might be the D (6 bases). Germline CDR1 SGHTS, CDR2 YDEGEE. This CDR3 comprises 11 residues. Trimming took 8 bases from V and 6 from J, leaving 11 bases between them. CDR3 bases: TGTGCCAGAGGGGGTCGAGCTGAAGCTTTCTTT. Residues: CARGGRAEAFF.

This chain joins TRBV27 and TRBJ2-1; possible D gene TRBD1, 8 bases. The germline CDR1 and CDR2 sequences are MNHEY and SMNVEV (reference sequence). Trimming left V 5 bases short and J 6 bases short, with 17 bases between. The CDR3 runs to 15 residues. CDR3 protein: CASSPLDREGNEQFF. The DNA of the CDR3 is TGTGCCAGCAGTCCCCTGGACAGGGAGGGCAATGAGCAGTTCTTC.

J is TRBJ1-1 and V is TRBV28; no clear D gene. Germline CDR1 reads MDHEN; CDR2 reads SYDVKM. The CDR3 contains 11 residues. V was shortened by 4 bases and J by 3 bases, with 3 bases between the two germline ends. For the CDR3, the DNA is TGTGCCAGCAGTTCTTACACTGAAGCTTTCTTT. Translating it yields CASSSYTEAFF. Drawing the rest from reference TRBV28 and TRBJ1-1, the complete variable domain is DVKVTQSSRYLVKRTGEKVFLECVQDMDHENMFWYRQDPGLGLRLIYFSYDVKMKEKGDIPEGYSVSREKKERFSLILESASTNQTSMYLCASSSYTEAFFGQGTRLTVV.

This chain uses TRBV28 with TRBJ2-5; D unresolved. V was trimmed by 5 bases and J by 2 bases, leaving 15 bases between them. The germline V gene encodes CDR1 MDHEN and CDR2 SYDVKM. The CDR3 has 15 residues. The DNA of the CDR3 is TGTGCCAGCAGTATGTCTGCAGCGATTCAAGAGACCCAGTACTTC. It is translated as CASSMSAAIQETQYF.

Here the CDR3 reads CASSLGQGLTDTQYF. CDR3 nucleotides: TGCGCCAGCAGCTTGGGACAGGGGCTCACAGATACGCAGTATTTT. J is TRBJ2-3 and V is TRBV5-1; 8 positions agree with TRBD1. Germline V lookup: CDR1 SGHRS, CDR2 YFSETQ. V was clipped by 0 bases and J by 2 bases; unmatched bases: 2. The CDR3 is 15 residues long.

The J gene is TRBJ1-5, the V gene TRBV6-1; no clear D gene. V was shortened by 2 bases and J by 2 bases, with 10 bases between the two germline ends. CDR1 is MNHNS and CDR2 is SASEGT in the germline V gene. The CDR3 runs 15 residues. DNA for the CDR3: TGTGCCAGCAGTGAATTGGCACACGGCAATCAGCCCCAGCATTTT. Its translation: CASSELAHGNQPQHF.

This sequence joins TRBV4-2 and TRBJ2-7, with D perhaps matching TRBD1 (6 bases). The CDR3 is 17 amino acids. Germline values: CDR1 LGHNA, CDR2 YNFKEQ. V was pared by 4 bases and J by 1 base, with 20 bases between. The CDR3 region has the DNA TGTGCCAGCAGCCTCGAACTCCTACAGGGAAGGTCCTACGAGCAGTACTTC. Residues: CASSLELLQGRSYEQYF.

The chain joins TRBV30 to TRBJ1-3; TRBD1 agrees at 8 bases. This CDR3 is built from 15 residues. With 3 bases clipped from V and 4 bases from J, the junction kept 8 bases outside the gene matches. Germline V lookup: CDR1 GTSNPN, CDR2 SVGIG (reference sequence). CDR3 residues: CAWSPGTGPGNTIYF. The CDR3 DNA reads TGTGCCTGGAGCCCCGGGACAGGCCCAGGAAACACCATATATTTT.

This chain joins TRBV6-1 and TRBJ1-1; weak D call: TRBD1 (5 bases). The germline V gene has CDR1 MNHNS and CDR2 SASEGT. Trimming took 2 bases from V and 3 from J, leaving 10 bases between them. This CDR3 spans 14 amino acids. CDR3 sequence (DNA): TGTGCCAGCAGTGAACTCGGGGGTGACACTGAAGCTTTCTTT. Protein product: CASSELGGDTEAFF.

This chain joins TRBV30 and TRBJ2-1; 8 nucleotides match TRBD1. The trim removed 4 bases at V and 12 bases at J, leaving 14 bases unmatched. The CDR3 runs to 14 residues. Per germline, CDR1 GTSNPN and CDR2 SVGIG (reference sequence). This CDR3 is CAWIRDRTQGGQFF. The CDR3 bases are TGTGCCTGGATACGGGACAGGACTCAGGGGGGGCAGTTCTTC.

The chain has TRBV5-4 and TRBJ1-5; the D is unclear. CDR1 is SGHNT, CDR2 YYREEE, per germline (reference sequence). The CDR3 is 12 residues long. V was trimmed by 2 bases and J by 2 bases, leaving 2 bases between them. CDR3 region: CASSFGNQPQHF. CDR3 nucleotide sequence: TGTGCCAGCAGCTTCGGCAATCAGCCCCAGCATTTT.